A selection of T cell receptor beta chains follows, all from one sample in a study of T cell repertoires in cytomegalovirus infection. TCRdb reprocessed the reads via MiXCR and lists one record per CDR3 protein. The sample shows 400,000 to 600,000 distinct CDR3 sequences, about 42% of them seen only once. The antigens these receptors bind are not known. Sequencing used cultured PBMCs, obtained from culture after CMV antigen stimulation. The receptors derive from a human donor in good health (CMV status not recorded). Some clones in this sample may be carry-over from other donors' samples. Each CDR3 is given with its conserved first and last residue. D genes are given only for firm matches. Where a row states a size, it is once, few, many or the class of an expanded clone; other rows omit it.

clone size	J gene	D gene	V gene	CDR3 protein	CDR3 DNA
NA	TRBJ2-7	NA	TRBV7-8	CASSQFTPRAGEQYF	TGTGCCAGCAGCCAATTTACTCCGAGGGCCGGGGAGCAGTACTTC
once	TRBJ2-7	NA	TRBV15	CATSSFGAAEQYF	NA
NA	TRBJ2-7	NA	TRBV7-2	CASSRDPSVPYEQYF	TGTGCCAGCAGTCGCGACCCTAGCGTTCCCTACGAGCAGTACTTC
NA	TRBJ2-3	TRBD1	TRBV5-4	CASSLGGRGFGTDTQYF	TGTGCCAGCAGCTTGGGCGGCAGGGGGTTTGGCACAGATACGCAGTATTTT
once	TRBJ2-7	TRBD2	TRBV11-2	CASNSWGTNPYF	TGTGCCAGCAACTCGTGGGGGACTAACCCGTACTTC
few	TRBJ2-1	TRBD2	TRBV7-2	CASSLLTSGNGNEQFF	TGTGCCAGCAGCTTATTGACTAGCGGGAACGGGAATGAGCAGTTCTTC
NA	TRBJ2-5	NA	TRBV19	CASSIPGRETQYF	TGTGCCAGTAGTATACCGGGGAGAGAGACCCAGTACTTC
NA	TRBJ2-4	NA	TRBV7-9	CASSFQDLAKNIQYF	TGTGCCAGCAGCTTTCAGGATCTAGCCAAAAACATTCAGTACTTC
NA	TRBJ1-5	TRBD1	TRBV2	CASSGLRAGGLSNQPQHF	TGTGCCAGCAGTGGACTCCGGGCAGGGGGATTAAGCAATCAGCCCCAGCATTTT
NA	TRBJ2-3	NA	TRBV2	CASSAGTLSTDTQYF	TGTGCCAGCAGTGCAGGGACATTAAGCACAGATACGCAGTATTTT
few	TRBJ2-1	TRBD2	TRBV7-2	CASSGTSGRVGEQFF	TGTGCCAGCAGTGGCACTAGCGGGAGAGTTGGTGAGCAGTTCTTC
once	TRBJ1-6	NA	TRBV7-9	CASSPVLSTDSVSLHF	TGTGCCAGCAGCCCCGTTCTAAGCACAGACTCGGTATCCCTCCACTTT
many	TRBJ2-1	NA	TRBV7-2	CASSLRGLVGNEQFF	TGTGCCAGCAGCTTACGGGGATTAGTGGGCAATGAGCAGTTCTTC
NA	TRBJ2-5	NA	TRBV20-1	CSAEDRDTQETQYF	TGCAGTGCGGAGGACCGGGACACACAAGAGACCCAGTACTTC
few	TRBJ1-1	NA	TRBV12-3/TRBV12-4	CASSFKGNTEAFF	TGTGCCAGCAGTTTCAAGGGGAACACTGAAGCTTTCTTT
few	TRBJ2-2	TRBD1	TRBV11-2	CASSAIRGRKENTGELFF	TGTGCCAGCAGCGCGATCAGGGGGCGCAAGGAAAACACCGGGGAGCTGTTTTTT
few	TRBJ2-7	TRBD2	TRBV12-3/TRBV12-4	CASSLGTSGLEQYF	TGTGCCAGCAGTTTAGGGACTAGCGGGCTCGAGCAGTACTTC
NA	TRBJ1-4	TRBD1	TRBV2	CASSPRDREFEKLFF	TGTGCCAGCAGCCCCCGGGACAGGGAATTTGAAAAACTGTTTTTT
few	TRBJ2-2	NA	TRBV6-2/TRBV6-3	CASRGLGRKSAGELFF	TGTGCCAGCAGGGGACTGGGGAGGAAGTCGGCCGGGGAGCTGTTTTTT
NA	TRBJ2-3	NA	TRBV5-1	CASSLERPTDTQYF	TGCGCCAGCAGCTTGGAAAGACCCACAGATACGCAGTATTTT
NA	TRBJ2-3	TRBD2	TRBV6-2/TRBV6-3	CASSPGLVGTDTQYF	TGTGCCAGCAGTCCGGGACTAGTAGGGACAGATACGCAGTATTTT
NA	TRBJ2-2	TRBD2	TRBV19	CASSILAGGPTNTGELFF	TGTGCCAGTAGTATCCTAGCGGGAGGCCCGACTAACACCGGGGAGCTGTTTTTT
many	TRBJ2-3	NA	TRBV7-2	CASSLLPTDTQYF	TGTGCCAGCAGCTTACTCCCCACAGATACGCAGTATTTT
many	TRBJ2-2	TRBD2	TRBV7-2	CASRQTSGGIGGELFF	TGTGCCAGCAGACAAACTAGCGGGGGTATAGGCGGGGAGCTGTTTTTT
NA	TRBJ1-3	NA	TRBV18	CASSPEQGHTIYF	TGTGCCAGCTCACCAGAACAGGGCCACACCATATATTTT
few	TRBJ2-3	TRBD1	TRBV6-8	CASSRGQGPTDTQYF	TGTGCCAGCAGTAGGGGACAGGGGCCCACAGATACGCAGTATTTT
NA	TRBJ2-5	NA	TRBV20-1	CSARETTRSETQYF	TGCAGTGCTAGGGAAACTACTAGATCGGAGACCCAGTACTTC
NA	TRBJ1-2	NA	TRBV5-5	CASSRQGPLGNGYTF	TGTGCCAGCAGCCGCCAAGGTCCCCTGGGGAATGGCTACACCTTC
NA	TRBJ1-1	NA	TRBV12-3/TRBV12-4	CASSIARNTEAFF	TGTGCCAGCAGTATCGCGAGGAACACTGAAGCTTTCTTT
NA	TRBJ2-1	NA	TRBV2	CASSEGRGEQFF	TGTGCCAGCAGTGAGGGGAGGGGGGAGCAGTTCTTC
once	TRBJ2-6	NA	TRBV4-3	CASSQATFFSGANVLTF	TGCGCCAGCAGCCAAGCCACCTTCTTCTCTGGGGCCAACGTCCTGACTTTC
NA	TRBJ2-3	NA	TRBV7-3	CASSYDGQSGSTDTQYF	TGTGCCAGCAGCTACGACGGACAATCTGGAAGCACAGATACGCAGTATTTT
NA	TRBJ1-3	NA	TRBV4-3	CASSQGQSSGNTIYF	TGCGCCAGCAGCCAAGGCCAGTCCTCTGGAAACACCATATATTTT
many	TRBJ2-5	NA	TRBV11-2	CASGIQETQYF	TGTGCCAGCGGAATCCAAGAGACCCAGTACTTC
NA	TRBJ2-2	NA	TRBV12-3/TRBV12-4	CASIPWSRLTGELFF	TGTGCCAGCATTCCCTGGAGCCGTCTCACCGGGGAGCTGTTTTTT
NA	TRBJ1-5	NA	TRBV2	CASRSGNQPQHF	TGTGCCAGCCGGTCTGGCAATCAGCCCCAGCATTTT
NA	TRBJ2-3	TRBD2	TRBV7-9	CASSSPLGSGGVDTQYF	TGTGCCAGCAGCTCGCCCTTGGGTAGCGGGGGAGTGGATACGCAGTATTTT
NA	TRBJ1-4	NA	TRBV19	CASSTMSRPGEKLFF	TGTGCCAGTAGTACTATGAGCAGACCGGGCGAAAAACTGTTTTTT
NA	TRBJ1-6	NA	TRBV12-3/TRBV12-4	CASSLPGPYNSPLHF	TGTGCCAGCAGCTTGCCGGGACCTTATAATTCACCCCTCCACTTT
NA	TRBJ1-3	NA	TRBV29-1	CSVRPGPGNTIYF	TGCAGCGTTAGGCCGGGACCTGGAAACACCATATATTTT